The sequence of this T cell receptor (beta chain) was determined in a study of blood T cell repertoires in COVID-19. Study-level background: The origin of the acute and convalescent COVID-19 samples was the United States, Italy and Spain. Sources were T cells, B-cell-depleted T cells, or PBMCs; the material itself was cDNA or gDNA.

A single count supports this clone. The CDR3 spans 13 residues. Germline assignment: CDR1 SGHNT and CDR2 YENEEA. The V gene end was trimmed by 2 bases and the J gene end by 15 bases; junction bases not matched to a gene: 7. Under the authors' procedure: Cell counts per sample came from amplifying reference gene primers. Clones were sequenced by immunoSEQ multiplex PCR, and TCRdb holds only the in-frame ones, with some missing. The D gene and trimming were derived from the DNA, and the V and J assignments and clone size from that table. The data contain approximately 81,000 clones, around 82% of them singletons.

This receptor was taken from a human donor in a cohort sampled during active COVID-19. V is TRBV11-3 and J is TRBJ1-6; TRBD1 matches 7 bases. The sequenced material came from peripheral blood. CDR3 region: CASSLSRTGLLHF. CDR3 sequence (DNA): TGTGCCAGCAGCTTATCCCGGACAGGTCTCCTCCACTTT.